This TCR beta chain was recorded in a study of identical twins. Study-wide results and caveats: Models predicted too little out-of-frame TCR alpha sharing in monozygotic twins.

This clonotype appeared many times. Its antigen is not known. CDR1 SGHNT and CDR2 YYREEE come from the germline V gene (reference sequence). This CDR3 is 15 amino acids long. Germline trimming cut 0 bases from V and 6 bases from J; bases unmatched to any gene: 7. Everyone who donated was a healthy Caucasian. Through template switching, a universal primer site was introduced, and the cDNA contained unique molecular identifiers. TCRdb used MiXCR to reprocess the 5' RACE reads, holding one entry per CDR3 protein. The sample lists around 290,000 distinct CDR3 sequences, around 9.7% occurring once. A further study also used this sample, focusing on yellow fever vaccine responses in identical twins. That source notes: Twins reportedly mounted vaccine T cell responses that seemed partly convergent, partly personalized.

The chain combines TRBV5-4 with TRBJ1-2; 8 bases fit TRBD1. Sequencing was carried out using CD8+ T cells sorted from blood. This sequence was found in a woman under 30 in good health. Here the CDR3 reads CASSLVQGGLDGYTF. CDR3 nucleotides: TGTGCCAGCAGCTTGGTACAGGGGGGACTCGATGGCTACACCTTC.